Listed below are T cell receptor beta chains from one sample, sequenced in a study of cytomegalovirus exposure and HLA in healthy donors. Some clones are missing from TCRdb's copy, which holds only in-frame ones; the method was immunoSEQ multiplex PCR. The sample has under 150,000 clones; over 75% are singletons. The source material was PBMCs. All receptors derive from a male donor in good health and CMV-seronegative. Both conserved end residues are part of each CDR3. Each record gives: V gene, D gene, J gene, clone size, CDR3 protein, CDR3 DNA. The D gene is left open where the match is weak. The size field is filled for only some rows; it gives once, few, many or a size class.

>TRBV7-9|TRBD2|TRBJ2-7|-
CASSPAGTSGYEQYF
TGTGCCAGCAGCCCCGCCGGGACTAGCGGCTACGAGCAGTACTTC
>TRBV28|-|TRBJ1-3|-
CASMHSSGNTIYF
TGTGCCAGCATGCATAGCTCTGGAAACACCATATATTTT
>TRBV10-3|-|TRBJ1-2|-
CAISDRGYGYTF
TGTGCCATCAGTGACAGGGGCTATGGCTACACCTTC
>TRBV9|TRBD1|TRBJ1-5|-
CASSVAWTGGPQHF
TGTGCCAGCAGCGTAGCCTGGACAGGGGGGCCCCAGCATTTT
>TRBV27|-|TRBJ2-1|-
CASSLNAYNEQFF
TGTGCCAGCAGTTTAAACGCGTACAATGAGCAGTTCTTC
>TRBV7-8|-|TRBJ2-5|-
CASSPSLALLETQYF
TGTGCCAGCAGCCCGTCCCTAGCGCTATTAGAGACCCAGTACTTC
>TRBV6-5|-|TRBJ2-1|few
CASSFTGNEQFF
TGTGCCAGCAGTTTCACAGGGAATGAGCAGTTCTTC
>TRBV30|TRBD2|TRBJ2-1|-
CAWSWGGTYNEQFF
TGTGCCTGGAGTTGGGGGGGGACTTACAATGAGCAGTTCTTC
>TRBV4-2|-|TRBJ2-1|-
CASSQDTREFYNEQFF
TGTGCCAGCAGCCAAGATACCCGGGAGTTCTACAATGAGCAGTTCTTC
>TRBV6-7|TRBD2|TRBJ2-7|once
CASSLRTGLAGSYEQYF
TGTGCCAGCAGCCTCCGCACTGGTCTAGCGGGATCCTACGAGCAGTACTTC
>TRBV1|-|TRBJ2-7|-
CTSRTAGGFHEQYF
TGCACCAGCAGGACAGCAGGAGGGTTCCACGAGCAGTACTTC
>TRBV7-9|-|TRBJ2-5|once
CASSRPGARETQYF
TGTGCCAGCAGCCGTCCAGGGGCCAGGGAGACCCAGTACTTC
>TRBV7-8|-|TRBJ2-6|-
CASSPEVISGANVLTF
TGTGCCAGCAGCCCAGAGGTCATCTCTGGGGCCAACGTCCTGACTTTC